The 12 T cell receptor beta chains below all came from one sample that was sequenced in a study of Graves' ophthalmopathy and Graves' hyperthyroidism. Amplified material comprised TCR beta CDR3 regions derived from RNA transcripts. RT-PCR in the first round used HTBI primers; a second-round multiplex PCR followed. TCRdb reprocessed the multiplex PCR reads via MiXCR and lists one record per CDR3 protein. The sample carries over a million distinct CDR3 sequences, approximately 35% recorded once. Sequenced material: peripheral blood or thyroid tissue (not recorded which). These receptors were obtained from an adult man with Graves' hyperthyroidism.

This clonotype was seen a handful of times. This rearrangement joins TRBV5-1 to TRBJ1-1; TRBD1 might be the D (6 bases). This CDR3 is built from 15 residues. The V gene lost 4 bases and the J gene lost 3 bases, with 16 bases spanning the gap. Germline V gene lookup returns CDR1 SGHRS and CDR2 YFSETQ. The CDR3 here is CASSVNRVVDTEAFF. CDR3 DNA: TGCGCCAGCAGCGTCAACAGGGTGGTGGACACTGAAGCTTTCTTT.

This CDR3 is CASSSTSRTKQYGQYF. For the CDR3, the DNA is TGTGCCAGCAGTTCCACGTCCCGCACCAAACAATACGGACAGTACTTC. The rearrangement uses TRBV6-2 or TRBV6-3 and TRBJ2-7; no firm D call. This CDR3 has 16 residues. Deletions cut 4 bases from V and 10 bases from J, with 26 bases between. The V gene's germline CDR1 is MNHEY and CDR2 SVGEGT.

Many counts were recorded for this clonotype. The chain recombines TRBV19 with TRBJ2-6; no definite D call. Per germline, CDR1 LNHDA and CDR2 SQIVND (reference sequence). The CDR3 is made up of 15 amino acids. The V gene lost 3 bases and the J gene lost 0 bases, with 6 bases spanning the gap. The CDR3 DNA is TGTGCCAGTAGTATGGTAGCCTCTGGGGCCAACGTCCTGACTTTC. The encoded protein is CASSMVASGANVLTF.

The CDR3: CASSESKSRGRGQGEQYF. The CDR3 DNA reads TGCGCCAGCAGTGAGTCGAAGTCGCGGGGCAGGGGGCAGGGCGAGCAGTACTTC. V usage is TRBV10-2 and J usage is TRBJ2-7; TRBD1 matches 8 bases. The V and J ends lost 0 bases and 6 bases, in that order; junction bases with no gene match: 16. The V gene's germline CDR1 is WSHSY and CDR2 SAAADI. The CDR3 runs 18 residues.

This clonotype was seen only once. CDR3 sequence reads: CASSEVTIHGYTF. The CDR3 DNA reads TGTGCCAGCAGTGAAGTTACGATTCATGGCTACACCTTC. The rearrangement joins TRBV2 to TRBJ1-2; D is uncertain. Germline CDR1 is SNHLY and CDR2 is FYNNEI. V lost 1 base to trimming and J lost 6 bases, with 9 bases between them. This CDR3 is 13 amino acids long.

The chain recombines TRBV6-5 with TRBJ2-2, with 7 positions matching TRBD2. From germline, CDR1 is MNHEY and CDR2 SVGAGI. The CDR3 runs 13 residues. V was pared by 1 base and J by 7 bases, with 0 bases of the junction left unmatched. CDR3 sequence: CASSYWGGGELFF. In nucleotides, the CDR3 is TGTGCCAGCAGTTACTGGGGGGGCGGGGAGCTGTTTTTT.

The chain uses TRBV12-3 or TRBV12-4 and TRBJ1-4; D remains unclear. CDR3 length equals 12 residues. Deletions cut 6 bases from V and 8 bases from J, with 10 bases between. The CDR3: CASRTSWEKLFF. The CDR3 DNA reads TGTGCCAGCAGAACGAGTTGGGAAAAACTGTTTTTT.

V gene TRBV10-3 combines with J gene TRBJ2-7; 11 bases are shared with TRBD2. The V gene end was trimmed by 10 bases and the J gene end by 7 bases; junction bases not matched to a gene: 15. Germline values: CDR1 ENHRY, CDR2 SYGVKD. There are 15 residues in the CDR3. CDR3 region: CASNSGLAGGEEQYF. For the CDR3, the DNA is TGTGCCAGCAACTCCGGCCTAGCGGGAGGTGAGGAGCAGTACTTC.

This clonotype showed up many times. This chain uses TRBV7-9 with TRBJ1-1; a weak D match, TRBD1 (5 bases). V lost 5 bases and J lost 7, with 11 bases in between. The CDR3 runs 12 residues. Germline assignment: CDR1 SEHNR and CDR2 FQNEAQ (reference sequence). Here the CDR3 DNA reads TGTGCCAGCAGCCTGACTGACAGTGAAGCTTTCTTT. Protein sequence: CASSLTDSEAFF.

This clonotype was counted many times. This sequence joins TRBV20-1 and TRBJ1-4; D may be TRBD1 (6 bases). The germline V gene has CDR1 DFQATT and CDR2 SNEGSKA (reference sequence). The CDR3 totals 13 residues. V shed 2 bases and J shed 8 bases, with 12 bases lying between them. The CDR3 sequence: CSARKQGREKLFF. The CDR3 bases are TGCAGTGCTAGAAAACAGGGAAGGGAAAAACTGTTTTTT.

This clonotype came up many times. The chain combines TRBV19 with TRBJ1-6; D gene uncertain. V was clipped by 8 bases and J by 7 bases, with 15 bases between them. This CDR3 contains 14 residues. Germline-derived CDR1 and CDR2 are LNHDA and SQIVND (reference sequence). The chain's CDR3 is CASCVRQMNSPLHF. The CDR3 coding sequence is TGTGCCAGTTGCGTTCGGCAGATGAATTCACCCCTCCACTTT.

The rearrangement uses TRBV9 and TRBJ1-2; D is unclear. CDR3 length equals 12 residues. The germline V gene has CDR1 SGDLS and CDR2 YYNGEE. The V end lost 2 bases, the J end lost 8 bases, and 10 bases lay between the germline ends. CDR3 sequence (DNA): TGTGCCAGCAGCGTTGGGTTGTCCGGCTACACCTTC. This gives the protein CASSVGLSGYTF.